This TCR beta chain derives from a study of blood T cell repertoires in COVID-19. Looking at the study overall: Donors in the United States, Italy and Spain gave samples during acute or convalescent COVID-19. The analysed material was cDNA or gDNA that came from T cells, B-cell-depleted T cells, or PBMCs.

Per the study methods: Amplification of reference gene primers provided the estimated nucleated cell counts. Method: immunoSEQ multiplex PCR; TCRdb's copy keeps in-frame clones and lacks some. V and J calls and clone size follow that table, whereas D and trimming were derived from the DNA. The table includes roughly 260,000 clones, about 91% detected once. Germline CDR1 and CDR2: SGHNT and YYREEE (reference sequence). V was pared by 0 bases and J by 0 bases, with 9 bases between. The CDR3 loop spans 15 amino acids. Seattle patient enrollment occurred during active infection, with longitudinal follow-up thereafter.

The chain has TRBV5-4 and TRBJ2-5; D is undetermined. The sequenced material came from peripheral blood. The sequence was collected from a person aged 18-30 years with COVID-19, enrolled during active disease. This chain's CDR3 is CASSLDYSNQETQYF. CDR3 DNA: TGTGCCAGCAGCTTGGATTACAGTAACCAAGAGACCCAGTACTTC.